The sequence of this TCR beta chain was determined in a study of blood T cell repertoires in COVID-19. This clone has just one count. As processed by the authors: Reference gene primer amplification yielded estimated nucleated cell counts. The protocol was immunoSEQ multiplex PCR, while the TCRdb copy is restricted to in-frame clones and leaves out a portion. That table furnishes V, J and clone size, whereas the DNA furnished D and trimming. The repertoire holds around 50,000 clones, with roughly 90% as singletons. V lost 5 bases and J lost 7; bases outside the gene matches: 9. The CDR3 sequence is 14 residues long. Germline CDR1 is SGHTA and CDR2 is FQGNSA.

The specimen sequenced was peripheral blood. The source of this sequence is a human donor in a cohort sampled during active COVID-19. The V gene is TRBV7-2, the J gene TRBJ1-2; 8 bases map to TRBD1. CDR3 nucleotide sequence: TGTGCCAGCAGCACCCTGGACAGGGATGGTGGCTACACCTTC. Translation: CASSTLDRDGGYTF.